Following are 10 T cell receptor beta chains from one sample sequenced in a study of cytomegalovirus exposure and HLA in healthy donors (TCRdb year 2017). Preparation of the library involved the immunoSEQ multiplex PCR assay. The multiplex PCR relied on a mix of 60 forward primers for TCR Vbeta segments and 13 reverse primers for TCR Jbeta segments. TCRdb retrieved this table from immuneACCESS and kept in-frame rearrangements only. Not all clones are present; in checked studies, unresolved V genes account for under half, and no reason is known for the remainder. Within this sample are 130,000 to 150,000 clones, with 75% to 80% of them counted one time only. 3% of the sample lies in the top ten. Input material: PBMCs. These receptors came from a man aged 35-49 years in good health and CMV-seropositive.

This clone was counted between two and nine times. The rearrangement joins TRBV29-1 to TRBJ1-2; 10 nucleotides align to TRBD1. Germline-derived CDR1 and CDR2 are SQVTM and ANQGSEA. The V and J ends lost 4 bases and 7 bases, in that order; junction bases with no gene match: 9. This CDR3 has 14 amino acids. Written as DNA, the CDR3 is TGCAGCGTTGTCGGGGACAGGGGTCGGAGTGGCTACACCTTC. Its translation: CSVVGDRGRSGYTF.

This clone was seen a single time. The chain has TRBV5-1 and TRBJ2-1; 13 bases align to TRBD2. Germline CDR1 is SGHRS and CDR2 is YFSETQ. CDR3 length: 15 residues. Germline trimming cut 5 bases from V and 5 bases from J; bases unmatched to any gene: 4. CDR3 coding DNA: TGCGCCAGCAGACTGGGGACTAGCGGGGACAATGAGCAGTTCTTC. This codes for CASRLGTSGDNEQFF.

The chain links TRBV2 to TRBJ1-5; the D is unclear. CDR1 and CDR2 (germline): SNHLY, FYNNEI. V was pared by 2 bases and J by 0 bases, with 5 bases between. CDR3 length: 14 residues. The CDR3 loop is CASSELDSNQPQHF. CDR3 DNA: TGTGCCAGCAGTGAACTAGATAGCAATCAGCCCCAGCATTTT.

This rearrangement joins TRBV27 to TRBJ1-2, with 10 bases fitting TRBD1. The CDR3 contains 16 residues. The germline V gene has CDR1 MNHEY and CDR2 SMNVEV (reference sequence). The V gene end was trimmed by 8 bases and the J gene end by 0 bases; junction bases not matched to a gene: 9. The CDR3 region is CASLGTGEKTNYGYTF. In DNA form, the CDR3 reads TGTGCCAGCTTGGGGACAGGGGAAAAGACTAACTATGGCTACACCTTC.

The chain employs TRBV5-1 and TRBJ1-2, with TRBD1 identical over 8 bases. The CDR3 totals 15 residues. Germline V gene lookup returns CDR1 SGHRS and CDR2 YFSETQ. Trimming cost V 3 bases and J 7 bases; bases outside gene matches: 11. CDR3 sequence: CASSYHGTTGVGYTF. In DNA form, the CDR3 reads TGCGCCAGCAGCTATCACGGGACGACAGGGGTTGGCTACACCTTC. The full variable domain, its missing parts supplied by reference TRBV5-1 and TRBJ1-2, is KAGVTQTPRYLIKTRGQQVTLSCSPISGHRSVSWYQQTPGQGLQFLFEYFSETQRNKGNFPGRFSGRQFSNSRSEMNVSTLELGDSALYLCASSYHGTTGVGYTFGSGTRLTVV.

This chain connects TRBV27 to TRBJ1-5, with TRBD1 as a possible D gene (5 bases). CDR3 length: 14 residues. Looked up from germline, CDR1 is MNHEY and CDR2 is SMNVEV (reference sequence). With 6 bases removed from V and 4 bases from J, the gap between germline ends came to 13 bases. The CDR3 DNA follows: TGTGCCAGCAGCAGGGAGGCAAGAAATCAGCCCCAGCATTTT. This codes for CASSREARNQPQHF.

This chain links TRBV10-3 with TRBJ2-7, with D possibly TRBD1 on 6 matching bases. In germline, CDR1 is ENHRY, CDR2 SYGVKD. The CDR3 is 12 amino acids. Trimming took 1 base from V and 5 from J, leaving 6 bases between them. Here the CDR3 reads CAISEWDNEQYF. The CDR3 DNA sequence: TGTGCCATCAGTGAGTGGGACAACGAGCAGTACTTC.

CDR3 in amino acids: CASSGGGLNSYEQYF. For the CDR3, the DNA is TGTGCCAGCAGCGGGGGCGGTTTGAACTCCTACGAGCAGTACTTC. This chain joins TRBV9 and TRBJ2-7, with D perhaps matching TRBD1 (5 bases). Per germline, CDR1 SGDLS and CDR2 YYNGEE. The V and J ends lost 3 bases and 0 bases respectively, with 13 bases between them. The CDR3 has 15 residues. The variable domain in full, with the rest retrieved from reference TRBV9 and TRBJ2-7, is DSGVTQTPKHLITATGQRVTLRCSPRSGDLSVYWYQQSLDQGLQFLIQYYNGEERAKGNILERFSAQQFPDLHSELNLSSLELGDSALYFCASSGGGLNSYEQYFGPGTRLTVT.

This clone was picked up one time. The rearrangement uses TRBV27 and TRBJ1-2; 9 bases align to TRBD1. The trim removed 7 bases at V and 8 bases at J, leaving 8 bases unmatched. The CDR3 is made up of 13 amino acids. From germline, CDR1 is MNHEY and CDR2 SMNVEV (reference sequence). CDR3 loop: CASNAGQGFGYTF. In DNA, the CDR3 is TGTGCCAGCAATGCGGGACAGGGCTTCGGCTACACCTTC.

V is TRBV5-6 and J is TRBJ2-5, with a possible D match to TRBD1 (6 bases). The J call is doubtful: the DNA matches TRBJ2-7 better. Germline assignment: CDR1 SGHDT and CDR2 YYEEEE. This CDR3 spans 17 amino acids. CDR3 coding DNA: TGTGCCAGCAGCTCAAGGGGGAGTCGGACGGTGGCCTACGAGCAGTACTTC. This sequence encodes CASSSRGSRTVAYEQYF.